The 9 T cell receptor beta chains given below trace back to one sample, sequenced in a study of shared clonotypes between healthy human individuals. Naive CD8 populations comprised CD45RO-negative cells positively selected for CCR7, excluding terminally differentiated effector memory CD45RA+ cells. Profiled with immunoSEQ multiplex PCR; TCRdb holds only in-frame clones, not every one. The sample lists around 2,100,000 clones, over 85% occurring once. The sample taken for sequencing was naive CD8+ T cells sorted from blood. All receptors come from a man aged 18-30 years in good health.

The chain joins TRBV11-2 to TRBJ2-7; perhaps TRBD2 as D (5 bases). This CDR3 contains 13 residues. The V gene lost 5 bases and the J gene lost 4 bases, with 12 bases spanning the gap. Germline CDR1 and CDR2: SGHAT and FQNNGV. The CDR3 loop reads CASSGGLEYEQYF. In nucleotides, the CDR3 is TGTGCCAGCAGCGGAGGACTGGAGTACGAGCAGTACTTC.

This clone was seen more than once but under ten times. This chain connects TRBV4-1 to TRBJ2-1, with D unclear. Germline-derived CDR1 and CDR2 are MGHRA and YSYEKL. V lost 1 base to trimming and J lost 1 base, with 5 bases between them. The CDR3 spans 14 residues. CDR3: CASSQAQSYNEQFF. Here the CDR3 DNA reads TGCGCCAGCAGCCAAGCACAGTCCTACAATGAGCAGTTCTTC.

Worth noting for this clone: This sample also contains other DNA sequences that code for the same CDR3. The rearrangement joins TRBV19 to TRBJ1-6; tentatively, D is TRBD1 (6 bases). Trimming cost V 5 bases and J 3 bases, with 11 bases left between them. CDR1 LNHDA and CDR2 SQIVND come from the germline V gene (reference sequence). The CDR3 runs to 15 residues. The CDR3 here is CASSPQGDYNSPLHF. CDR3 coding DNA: TGTGCCAGTAGTCCACAGGGTGACTATAATTCACCCCTCCACTTT.

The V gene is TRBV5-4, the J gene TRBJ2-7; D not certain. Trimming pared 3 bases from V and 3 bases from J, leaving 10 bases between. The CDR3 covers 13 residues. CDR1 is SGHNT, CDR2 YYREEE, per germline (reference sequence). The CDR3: CASSSTLGYEQYF. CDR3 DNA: TGTGCCAGCAGCTCGACACTCGGCTACGAGCAGTACTTC.

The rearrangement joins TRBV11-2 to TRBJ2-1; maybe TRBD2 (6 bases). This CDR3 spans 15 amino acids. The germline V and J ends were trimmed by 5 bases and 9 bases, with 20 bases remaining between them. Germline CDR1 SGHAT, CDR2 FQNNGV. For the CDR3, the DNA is TGTGCCAGCAGCCCCCCAGCGGGTCCGCTTGGTGAGCAGTTCTTC. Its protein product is CASSPPAGPLGEQFF.

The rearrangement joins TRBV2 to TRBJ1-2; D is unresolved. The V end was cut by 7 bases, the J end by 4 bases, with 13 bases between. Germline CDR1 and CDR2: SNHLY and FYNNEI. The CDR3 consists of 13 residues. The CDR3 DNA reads TGTGCCAGCACGAGGGCCGCAATCTATGGCTACACCTTC. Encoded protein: CASTRAAIYGYTF.

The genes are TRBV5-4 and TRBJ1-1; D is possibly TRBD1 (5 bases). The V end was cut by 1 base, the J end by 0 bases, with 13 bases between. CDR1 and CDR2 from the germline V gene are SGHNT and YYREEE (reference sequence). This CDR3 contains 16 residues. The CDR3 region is CASSLTPGLMNTEAFF. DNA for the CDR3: TGTGCCAGCAGCTTGACTCCGGGACTCATGAACACTGAAGCTTTCTTT.

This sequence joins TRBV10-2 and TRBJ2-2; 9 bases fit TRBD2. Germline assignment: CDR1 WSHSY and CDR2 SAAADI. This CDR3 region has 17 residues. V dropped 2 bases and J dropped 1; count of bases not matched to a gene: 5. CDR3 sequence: CASSETLAGLNTGELFF. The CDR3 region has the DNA TGCGCCAGCAGTGAGACCCTAGCGGGACTGAACACCGGGGAGCTGTTTTTT.

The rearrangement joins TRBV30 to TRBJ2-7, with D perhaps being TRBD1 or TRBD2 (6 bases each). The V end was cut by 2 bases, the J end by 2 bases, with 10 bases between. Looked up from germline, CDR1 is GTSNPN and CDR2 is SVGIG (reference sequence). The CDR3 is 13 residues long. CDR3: CAWSRGVTYEQYF. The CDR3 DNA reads TGTGCCTGGAGTAGGGGGGTAACCTACGAGCAGTACTTC.